This TCR beta chain originates from a study of regulatory T cells in long-lasting Graves disease. Regarding this clonotype: Its target is not known.

As for time point: persistent/refractory GD, antithyroid drugs over 5 years with positive TRAb. PBMC-derived RNA was used for the TCR library. The CDR3 has 14 residues. V lost 1 base and J 4 bases, leaving 9 bases between the germline ends. The germline gives CDR1 SGHTA, CDR2 FQGTGA. Notes on the study in general: Persistent Graves' patients showed less TCR diversity than newly diagnosed patients showed. Fewer public clonotypes were shared by new patients (about 940) than by persistent patients (around 2,800). Newly diagnosed disease favored TRBV20-1 and TRBJ2-1 over persistent disease.

To make TCR beta libraries, researchers used iRepertoire HTBI primers and Arm-PCR of CDR3 regions. TCRdb redid the calling of the multiplex PCR reads with MiXCR, one entry per CDR3 protein. The sample lists some 440,000 distinct CDR3 sequences, less than 25% occurring once. The source of this sequence is a female donor with Graves disease. The sequencing used peripheral blood mononuclear cells (PBMCs), collected when the disease was refractory, from a patient treated with antithyroid drugs. J is TRBJ2-3 and V is TRBV7-3; no clear D. Here the CDR3 reads CASSLNGFPDTQYF. DNA of the CDR3: TGTGCCAGCAGCTTAAACGGTTTCCCAGATACGCAGTATTTT.